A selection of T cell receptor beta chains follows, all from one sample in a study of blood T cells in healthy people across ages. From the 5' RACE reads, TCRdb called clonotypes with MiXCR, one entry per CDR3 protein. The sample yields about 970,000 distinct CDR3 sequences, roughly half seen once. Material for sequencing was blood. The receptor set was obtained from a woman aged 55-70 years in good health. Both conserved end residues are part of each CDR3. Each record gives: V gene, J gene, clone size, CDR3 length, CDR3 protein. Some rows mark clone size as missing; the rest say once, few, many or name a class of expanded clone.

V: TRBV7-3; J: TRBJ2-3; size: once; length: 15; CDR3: CASRGTGLVSDTQYF
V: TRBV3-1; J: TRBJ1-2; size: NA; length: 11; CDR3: CASSLRQDVTF
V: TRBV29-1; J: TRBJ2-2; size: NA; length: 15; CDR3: CSVGRQGKNTGELFF
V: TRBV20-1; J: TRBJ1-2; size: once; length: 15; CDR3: CSAMVLETGRRGYTF
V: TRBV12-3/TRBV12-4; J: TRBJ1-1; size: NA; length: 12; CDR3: CASSLAERRAFF
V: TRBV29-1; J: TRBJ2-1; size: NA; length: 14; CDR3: CSVGGDRGGGEQFF
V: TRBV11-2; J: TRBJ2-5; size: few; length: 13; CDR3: CASSLTTYNEQYF
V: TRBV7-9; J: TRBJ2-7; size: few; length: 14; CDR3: CASRLAEDVGIQYF
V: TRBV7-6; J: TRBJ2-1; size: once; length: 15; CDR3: CASSLLGQGAVEQFF
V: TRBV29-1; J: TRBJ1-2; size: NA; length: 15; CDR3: CSVAPEGPGAYGYTF
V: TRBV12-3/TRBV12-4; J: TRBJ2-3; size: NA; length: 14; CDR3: CASSISPRADTQYF
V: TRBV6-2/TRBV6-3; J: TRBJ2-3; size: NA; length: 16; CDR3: CASAPGGLAGTDTQYF
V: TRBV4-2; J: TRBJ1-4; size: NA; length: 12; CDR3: CASSPPEGKLFF
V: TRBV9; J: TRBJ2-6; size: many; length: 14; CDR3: CASSDVSGANVLTF
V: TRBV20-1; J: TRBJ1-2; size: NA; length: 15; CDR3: CSARAGTAEHYGCTF
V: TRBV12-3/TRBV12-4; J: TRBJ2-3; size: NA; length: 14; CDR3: CASRTSGITDTQYF
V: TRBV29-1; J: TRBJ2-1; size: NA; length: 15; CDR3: CSAQPDFYSYNEQFF
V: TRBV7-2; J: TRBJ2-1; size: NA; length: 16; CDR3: CASSSRSGRLQGEQFF
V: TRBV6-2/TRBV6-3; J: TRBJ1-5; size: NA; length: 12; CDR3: CASSYQGQPQHF
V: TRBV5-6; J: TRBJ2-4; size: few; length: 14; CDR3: CASRSWGAKNIQYF
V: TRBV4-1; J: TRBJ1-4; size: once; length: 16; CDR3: CASSQTSQGIGEKLFF
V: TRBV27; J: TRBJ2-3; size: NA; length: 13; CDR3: CASSLWTSTGQYF
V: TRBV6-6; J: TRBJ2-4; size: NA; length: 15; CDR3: CASRGEEAAKNIQYF
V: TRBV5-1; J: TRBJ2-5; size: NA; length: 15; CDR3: CASSLSQALGETQYF
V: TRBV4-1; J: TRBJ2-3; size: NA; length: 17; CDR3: CASSQVGREKRTDTQYF
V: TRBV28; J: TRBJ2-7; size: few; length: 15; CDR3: CASSLFSLSSYEQYF
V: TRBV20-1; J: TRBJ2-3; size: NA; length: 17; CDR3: CSATTSGRGTGTDTQYF